The source of this T cell receptor beta chain is a study of T-cell memory formation after mild COVID-19. General observations from the study: Mostly located in CM and EM were contracting CD4+ clones, with contracting CD8+ clones located in EMRA.

From germline, CDR1 is LGHNA and CDR2 YSLEER. V lost 1 base, J lost 9 bases, and 14 bases stayed unmatched. CDR3 length: 16 amino acids. This clonotype appeared a few times. What it binds is not known. TCRdb analysed the 5' RACE reads with MiXCR anew, one entry per CDR3 protein. The data hold 350,000 or so distinct CDR3 sequences, with about 20% observed a single time. The material sequenced was PBMCs or a T cell subset sorted from them (not recorded which). The source is a man aged 18 to 29 who had mild COVID-19 (a few samples of this study predate the infection). Cell type and time point are not known. This chain uses TRBV4-3 with TRBJ1-2; 7 nucleotides match TRBD1. DNA for the CDR3: TGCGCCAGCAGCCAAGTCCAGACACGACAGGGAGTGAGCTACACCTTC. Amino acids: CASSQVQTRQGVSYTF.